Included here is one T cell receptor (beta chain) sequence, with context. This sample is part of a study of T cell responses to AZD1222 COVID-19 vaccine. Germline values: CDR1 MNHNS, CDR2 SASEGT. The V and J ends lost 4 bases and 2 bases, in that order; junction bases with no gene match: 8. This CDR3 comprises 16 residues. Libraries were prepared by immunoSEQ multiplex PCR; TCRdb keeps only in-frame clonotypes and omits some of them. The top ten hold over 0.95% of the sample, which has hundreds of thousands of clones, about 92% seen once. The source is an adult in good health. The sample was peripheral blood, taken on day 0 of MenACWY control vaccination. V usage is TRBV6-1 and J usage is TRBJ2-1; 7 bases align to TRBD1. CDR3 sequence: CASSGSGQGAYNEQFF. The CDR3 DNA is TGTGCCAGCAGTGGCTCGGGCCAGGGGGCCTACAATGAGCAGTTCTTC.